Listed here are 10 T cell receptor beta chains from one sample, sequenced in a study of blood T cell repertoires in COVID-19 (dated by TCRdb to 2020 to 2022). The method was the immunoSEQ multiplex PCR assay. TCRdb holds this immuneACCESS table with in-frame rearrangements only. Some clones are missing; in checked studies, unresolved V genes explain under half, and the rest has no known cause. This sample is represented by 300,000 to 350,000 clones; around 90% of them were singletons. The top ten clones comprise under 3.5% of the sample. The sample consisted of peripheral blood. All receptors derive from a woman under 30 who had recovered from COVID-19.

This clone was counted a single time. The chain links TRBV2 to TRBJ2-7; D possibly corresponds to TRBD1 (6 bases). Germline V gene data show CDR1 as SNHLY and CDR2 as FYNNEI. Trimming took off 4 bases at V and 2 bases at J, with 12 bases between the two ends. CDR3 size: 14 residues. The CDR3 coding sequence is TGTGCCAGCAGTGTGGGCAGGGGAACCTACGAGCAGTACGTC. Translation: CASSVGRGTYEQYV.

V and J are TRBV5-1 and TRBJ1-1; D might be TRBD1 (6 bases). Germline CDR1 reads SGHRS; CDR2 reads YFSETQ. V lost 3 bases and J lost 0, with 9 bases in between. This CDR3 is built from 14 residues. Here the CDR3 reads CASSYREMNTEAFF. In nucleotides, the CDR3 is TGCGCCAGCAGCTACAGGGAAATGAACACTGAAGCTTTCTTT.

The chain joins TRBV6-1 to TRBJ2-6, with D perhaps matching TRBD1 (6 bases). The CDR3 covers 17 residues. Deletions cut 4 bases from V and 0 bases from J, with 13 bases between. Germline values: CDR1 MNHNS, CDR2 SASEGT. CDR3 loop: CASSAWTARSGANVLTF. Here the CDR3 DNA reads TGTGCCAGCAGTGCGTGGACAGCCCGCTCTGGGGCCAACGTCCTGACTTTC.

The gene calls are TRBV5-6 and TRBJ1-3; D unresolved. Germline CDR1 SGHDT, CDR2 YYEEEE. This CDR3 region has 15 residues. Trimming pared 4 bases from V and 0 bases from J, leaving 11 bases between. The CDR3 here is CASSPMGPSGNTIYF. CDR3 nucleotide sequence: TGTGCCAGCAGCCCGATGGGCCCCTCTGGAAACACCATATATTTT.

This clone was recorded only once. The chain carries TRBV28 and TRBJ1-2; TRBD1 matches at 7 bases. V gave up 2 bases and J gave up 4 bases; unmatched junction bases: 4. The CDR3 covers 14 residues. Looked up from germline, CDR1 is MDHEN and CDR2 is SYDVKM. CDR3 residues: CASSLQGEGYGYTF. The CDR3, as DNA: TGTGCCAGCAGTTTACAGGGGGAAGGCTATGGCTACACCTTC.

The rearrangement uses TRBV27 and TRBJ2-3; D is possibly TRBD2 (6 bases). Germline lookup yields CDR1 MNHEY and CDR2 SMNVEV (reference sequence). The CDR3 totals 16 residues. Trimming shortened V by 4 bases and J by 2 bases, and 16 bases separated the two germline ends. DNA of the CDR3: TGTGCCAGCAGTTATAACGGGAGTTCAACCACAGATACGCAGTATTTT. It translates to CASSYNGSSTTDTQYF.

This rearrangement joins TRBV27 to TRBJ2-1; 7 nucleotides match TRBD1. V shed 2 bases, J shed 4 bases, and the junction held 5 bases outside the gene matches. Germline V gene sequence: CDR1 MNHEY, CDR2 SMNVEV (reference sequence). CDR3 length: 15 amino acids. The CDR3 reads CASSLRGQRYNEQFF. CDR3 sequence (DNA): TGTGCCAGCAGTTTAAGGGGACAGAGATACAATGAGCAGTTCTTC.

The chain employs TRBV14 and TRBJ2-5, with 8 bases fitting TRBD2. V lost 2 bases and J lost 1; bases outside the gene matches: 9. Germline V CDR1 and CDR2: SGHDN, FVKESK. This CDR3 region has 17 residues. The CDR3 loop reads CASSQPGLVPFQETQYF. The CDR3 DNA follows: TGTGCCAGCAGCCAACCGGGACTAGTTCCCTTCCAAGAGACCCAGTACTTC.

This CDR3 reads CASSSNSAGNEQFF. CDR3 sequence (DNA): TGTGCCAGCAGCTCCAATTCTGCAGGCAATGAGCAGTTCTTC. This chain joins TRBV7-9 and TRBJ2-1; D remains ambiguous. From germline, CDR1 is SEHNR and CDR2 FQNEAQ (reference sequence). The CDR3 covers 14 residues. V lost 4 bases and J lost 6, with 13 bases in between.

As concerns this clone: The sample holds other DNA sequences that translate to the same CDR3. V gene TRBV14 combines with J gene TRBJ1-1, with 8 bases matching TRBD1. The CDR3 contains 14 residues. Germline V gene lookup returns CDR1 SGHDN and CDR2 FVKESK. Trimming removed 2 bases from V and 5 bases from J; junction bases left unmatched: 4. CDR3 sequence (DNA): TGTGCCAGCAGCCAAAACAGGGGGGGGACTGAAGCTTTCTTT. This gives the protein CASSQNRGGTEAFF.